These T cell receptor beta chains were read from a single sample in a study of cytomegalovirus exposure and HLA in healthy donors. Sequencing was performed with immunoSEQ multiplex PCR; in TCRdb, only in-frame clones are kept and a portion is missing. Among roughly 80,000 clones listed, 65% to 85% were seen once. The sequencing input was PBMCs. These receptors were taken from a woman aged 45 to 65 in good health and CMV-seronegative. CDR3s include the opening cysteine and the closing phenylalanine or tryptophan. Fields, in order: clone size, J gene, V gene, D gene, CDR3 DNA, CDR3 protein. The D gene is left open where the match is weak. Clone size is not always given. Where it is, it says once, few, many or a class for expanded clones.

>.|TRBJ2-5|TRBV11-2|TRBD2
TGTGCCAGCAGCTTAGATCGGGGGGGCCCTAAGACCCAGTACTTC
CASSLDRGGPKTQYF
>few|TRBJ1-6|TRBV6-5|TRBD1
TGTGCCAGCAGTTCTGACAGGGAAGGATATTCACCCCTCCACTTT
CASSSDREGYSPLHF
>few|TRBJ1-5|TRBV6-1|TRBD1
TGTGCCAGCAGAAGGGACAGGGGAGGTCAGCCCCAGCATTTT
CASRRDRGGQPQHF
>.|TRBJ2-2|TRBV5-1|.
TGCGCCAGCAGCTTGGAGACGGGGACCGGGGAGCTGTTTTTT
CASSLETGTGELFF
>.|TRBJ2-6|TRBV7-6|TRBD1
TGTGCCAGCAGCTTAACGGGGACAGGGTCTGGGGCCAACGTCCTGACTTTC
CASSLTGTGSGANVLTF
>once|TRBJ2-1|TRBV15|.
TGTGCCACCAGCAGAGGGGGCGGGGCATACAATGAGCAGTTCTTC
CATSRGGGAYNEQFF
>.|TRBJ2-7|TRBV5-1|TRBD2
TGCGCCAGCAGCATGTCGGGGGGACTCTCGGAGCAGTACTTC
CASSMSGGLSEQYF
>.|TRBJ2-7|TRBV7-8|.
TGTGCCAGCAGCCCAGGGGGGCGGGGCTACGAGCAGTACTTC
CASSPGGRGYEQYF
>.|TRBJ2-1|TRBV7-9|TRBD2
TGTGCCAGCAGCTTCAGACAGTTACTAGCGGGGGGTCTATACAATGAGCAGTTCTTC
CASSFRQLLAGGLYNEQFF
>.|TRBJ2-3|TRBV7-3|TRBD2
TGTGCCAGCAGCTCTCAGCCCCTCTTGGCGGGAGTTTTAGATACGCAGTATTTT
CASSSQPLLAGVLDTQYF
>.|TRBJ2-3|TRBV5-1|TRBD2
TGCGCCAGCAGCTACACTAGCGGACCCACAGATACGCAGTATTTT
CASSYTSGPTDTQYF
>few|TRBJ2-3|TRBV9|TRBD2
TGTGCCAGCAGCTGTAGTGGTAGCGGGGGATTACCTAGCACAGATACGCAGTATTTT
CASSCSGSGGLPSTDTQYF
>once|TRBJ2-7|TRBV4-1|TRBD2
TGCGCCAGCAGCCAAGTACAGGGGAGAGTAGGGACTAGCAGTAAGCAGTACTTC
CASSQVQGRVGTSSKQYF
>few|TRBJ2-2|TRBV5-6|TRBD2
TGTGCCAGCAGTCGAGAGCGGGAGGGCGGTTGGGCCGGGGAGCTGTTTTTT
CASSREREGGWAGELFF
>.|TRBJ2-7|TRBV5-1|.
TGCGCCAGCAGCCCGGAAGGGGGAGGGATCAACGAGCAGTACTTC
CASSPEGGGINEQYF
>.|TRBJ1-5|TRBV21-1|.
TGTGCCAGCAGCAAAGCGGGGAGGGCCTCTAGCAATCAGCCCCAGCATTTT
CASSKAGRASSNQPQHF
>.|TRBJ2-5|TRBV7-9|TRBD2
TGTGCCAGCAGCCCAGCACTAGCGGGGGTGCAAGAGACCCAGTACTTC
CASSPALAGVQETQYF
>.|TRBJ2-2|TRBV29-1|.
TGCAGCGTTGGACCAGGAACGACCAACACCGGGGAGCTGTTTTTT
CSVGPGTTNTGELFF
>.|TRBJ2-1|TRBV5-4|.
TGTGCCAGCAGCTTGTGGCAGATCCGATACAATGAGCAGTTCTTC
CASSLWQIRYNEQFF
>.|TRBJ1-2|TRBV19|TRBD1
TGTGCCAGTAGTACGACAGGGGTCTATGGCTACACCTTC
CASSTTGVYGYTF
>.|TRBJ2-2|TRBV14|.
TGTGCCAGCAGCCAAGAAAGCTCCACCGGGGAGCTGTTTTTT
CASSQESSTGELFF
>once|TRBJ2-3|TRBV28|TRBD2
TGTGCCAGCATAAATAGCGGGAGGGGGTCGACAGATACGCAGTATTTT
CASINSGRGSTDTQYF
>.|TRBJ2-3|TRBV6-6|TRBD1
TGTGCCAGCAGTTACGGGGACAGCATGAGCACAGATACGCAGTATTTT
CASSYGDSMSTDTQYF
>.|TRBJ1-2|TRBV4-3|TRBD1
TGCGCCAGCAGCCGACACCGGGACAGGTTATCTAACTATGGCTACACCTTC
CASSRHRDRLSNYGYTF
>.|TRBJ2-6|TRBV9|TRBD2
TGTGCCAGCAGCCCGAGTGGGACTAGCGGAGCTTCTGGGGCCAACGTCCTGACTTTC
CASSPSGTSGASGANVLTF
>once|TRBJ2-7|TRBV5-6|.
TGTGCCAGCAGCTTGGAACAGGGCTCCTACGAGCAGTACTTC
CASSLEQGSYEQYF
>.|TRBJ1-5|TRBV5-4|.
TGTGCCAGCCCCATGCGGGGTCATGGTAGCAATCAGCCCCAGCATTTT
CASPMRGHGSNQPQHF
>.|TRBJ1-5|TRBV18|.
TGTGCCAGCTCACCATCGGGGGATCAGCCCCAGCATTTT
CASSPSGDQPQHF
>.|TRBJ2-1|TRBV19|.
TGTGCCAGTACCAATCGGGGGAACTCCTACAATGAGCAGTTCTTC
CASTNRGNSYNEQFF
>.|TRBJ2-2|TRBV18|.
TGTGCCAGCTCACTCCTTTCCGGACAGAACACCGGGGAGCTGTTTTTT
CASSLLSGQNTGELFF
>once|TRBJ2-7|TRBV27|TRBD1
TGTGCCAGCCGGACAGGGCTCTACGAGCAGTACTTC
CASRTGLYEQYF
>.|TRBJ1-2|TRBV27|.
TGTGCCAGCAGTCCCTCCCCCTATGGCTACACCTTC
CASSPSPYGYTF